These 16 T cell receptor beta chains came from one sample sequenced in a study of blood T cell repertoires in COVID-19 (TCRdb year 2020). Libraries were prepared through the immunoSEQ multiplex PCR assay. Imported from immuneACCESS, the table was reduced by TCRdb to in-frame sequences with V and J called. These copies leave out some clones; in studies compared against another copy, an unresolved V gene accounts for under half, and the cause of the remainder is not known. The sample profile shows about 49,000 clones; around 87% of them were found once. The ten most abundant clones make up more than 2% of the sample. Sequenced sample: peripheral blood. Receptor source: an elderly woman with COVID-19, enrolled during active disease.

This chain uses TRBV5-1 with TRBJ2-5; TRBD2 is a possible D gene (5 bases). The CDR3 spans 16 residues. Trimming shortened V by 4 bases and J by 4 bases, and 20 bases separated the two germline ends. CDR1 and CDR2 from the germline V gene are SGHRS and YFSETQ. The CDR3 here is CASSQRPGLGVETQYF. The CDR3, as DNA: TGCGCCAGCAGCCAGAGGCCGGGCCTGGGAGTAGAGACCCAGTACTTC.

The chain has TRBV11-3 and TRBJ2-1; TRBD1 agrees at 9 bases. Trimming cost V 5 bases and J 5 bases; bases outside gene matches: 7. This CDR3 has 15 amino acids. Germline V gene sequence: CDR1 SGHNT, CDR2 YENEEA. CDR3 sequence: CASSRGQGWDNEQFF. Here the CDR3 DNA reads TGTGCCAGCAGCCGGGGACAGGGTTGGGACAATGAGCAGTTCTTC.

The V and J genes are TRBV2 and TRBJ1-2; no definite D call. The CDR3 length is 12 residues. Germline V lookup: CDR1 SNHLY, CDR2 FYNNEI. V lost 6 bases and J lost 4, with 9 bases in between. The CDR3 spells CASREGAYGYTF. CDR3 in DNA: TGTGCCAGCAGGGAGGGTGCCTATGGCTACACCTTC.

The rearrangement uses TRBV5-5 and TRBJ2-1; 9 nucleotides align to TRBD1. Germline trimming cut 1 base from V and 3 bases from J; bases unmatched to any gene: 5. CDR3 length: 16 residues. From germline, CDR1 is SGHKS and CDR2 YYEKEE (reference sequence). CDR3 amino acids: CASSLLRTGVYNEQFF. CDR3 coding DNA: TGTGCCAGCAGCTTGTTACGGACAGGGGTCTACAATGAGCAGTTCTTC. Complete variable domain (other parts from reference TRBV5-5 and TRBJ2-1): DAGVTQSPTHLIKTRGQQVTLRCSPISGHKSVSWYQQVLGQGPQFIFQYYEKEERGRGNFPDRFSARQFPNYSSELNVNALLLGDSALYLCASSLLRTGVYNEQFFGPGTRLTVL.

This rearrangement joins TRBV28 to TRBJ2-6, with 9 nucleotides matching TRBD1. CDR1 MDHEN and CDR2 SYDVKM come from the germline V gene. The CDR3 covers 16 residues. With V trimmed by 7 bases and J by 0 bases, 4 bases remained unmatched. The CDR3 loop is CASKGTGPSGANVLTF. CDR3 DNA sequence: TGTGCCAGCAAGGGGACAGGGCCCTCTGGGGCCAACGTCCTGACTTTC.

In DNA, the CDR3 is TGTGCCAGCAGCTCCCGAGTGCCCTACGAGCAGTACTTC. Translation: CASSSRVPYEQYF. V usage is TRBV28 and J usage is TRBJ2-7; D uncertain. Germline values: CDR1 MDHEN, CDR2 SYDVKM. The V end lost 6 bases, the J end lost 2 bases, and 11 bases lay between the germline ends. CDR3 length: 13 amino acids.

This clone was observed a few times. The chain recombines TRBV7-9 with TRBJ2-4; perhaps TRBD2 as D (5 bases). The CDR3 covers 15 residues. Germline CDR1 SEHNR, CDR2 FQNEAQ (reference sequence). The ends were cut back, 5 bases at V and 3 bases at J, with 14 bases in the middle. CDR3 region: CASSTGESGKNIQYF. CDR3 coding DNA: TGTGCCAGCAGCACCGGGGAGTCAGGCAAAAACATTCAGTACTTC.

The rearrangement uses TRBV28 and TRBJ1-4; no clear D gene. V lost 6 bases, J lost 8 bases, and 13 bases lay in between. Germline CDR1 and CDR2: MDHEN and SYDVKM. CDR3 size: 13 residues. In DNA, the CDR3 is TGTGCCAGCAGGGAGGGAAAACGGGAAAAACTGTTTTTT. It translates to CASREGKREKLFF.

The V call is TRBV19, the J call TRBJ2-3; 8 bases are a match to TRBD1. CDR1 is LNHDA, CDR2 SQIVND, per germline (reference sequence). The CDR3 is 14 amino acids. V lost 11 bases, J lost 2 bases, and 9 bases stayed unmatched. This CDR3 is CAAQDRAYTDTQYF. The CDR3, as DNA: TGTGCCGCCCAGGACAGGGCGTACACAGATACGCAGTATTTT.

The rearrangement joins TRBV20-1 to TRBJ1-2; D unresolved. The germline CDR1 and CDR2 sequences are DFQATT and SNEGSKA (reference sequence). The CDR3 is 11 amino acids. The V gene lost 3 bases and the J gene lost 7 bases, with 9 bases spanning the gap. The CDR3 reads CSASLRAGYTF. CDR3 DNA: TGCAGTGCTAGTTTGCGGGCTGGCTACACCTTC.

The chain combines TRBV14 with TRBJ1-1; D remains ambiguous. Germline V CDR1 and CDR2: SGHDN, FVKESK. V lost 3 bases, J lost 1 base, and 15 bases lay in between. The CDR3 covers 16 residues. Here the CDR3 reads CASSQALDWRNTEAFF. CDR3 nucleotides: TGTGCCAGCAGCCAGGCCCTGGACTGGAGGAACACTGAAGCTTTCTTT.

The V gene is TRBV5-1, the J gene TRBJ2-7; weak D call: TRBD2 (5 bases). CDR1 and CDR2 from the germline V gene are SGHRS and YFSETQ. With 5 bases removed from V and 1 base from J, the gap between germline ends came to 19 bases. The CDR3 runs 16 residues. In nucleotides, the CDR3 is TGCGCCAGCAGGCACGAATGGAGGCCCGGGTCCTACGAGCAGTACTTC. As protein: CASRHEWRPGSYEQYF.

This clone appeared a few times. V and J are TRBV6-1 and TRBJ1-1; D gene ambiguous. This CDR3 has 15 residues. V dropped 2 bases and J dropped 1 base, with 11 bases sitting between them. Germline V lookup: CDR1 MNHNS, CDR2 SASEGT. The CDR3 region is CASSEMNTPNTEAFF. The CDR3 DNA sequence: TGTGCCAGCAGTGAAATGAACACCCCGAACACTGAAGCTTTCTTT.

The CDR3 loop is CASSRTDPFTDTQYF. For the CDR3, the DNA is TGCGCCAGCAGCCGGACAGATCCTTTCACAGATACGCAGTATTTT. The genes are TRBV5-1 and TRBJ2-3, with D possibly matching TRBD1 (6 bases). CDR1 SGHRS and CDR2 YFSETQ come from the germline V gene. With 4 bases removed from V and 2 bases from J, the gap between germline ends came to 14 bases. The CDR3 runs 15 residues.

CDR3: CASSPLTNRKNTEAFF. The CDR3 nucleotides read TGTGCCAGCAGCCCGCTCACTAACAGGAAGAACACTGAAGCTTTCTTT. The chain is built from TRBV13 and TRBJ1-1, with a weak D call TRBD1 (5 bases). The V gene lost 5 bases and the J gene lost 1 base, with 17 bases spanning the gap. Per germline, CDR1 PRHDT and CDR2 FYEKMQ (reference sequence). The CDR3 covers 16 residues.

The CDR3 DNA follows: TGTGCCACCAGCAGAGGTAGAGAGAGCTCCTACGAGCAGTACTTC. Translating it yields CATSRGRESSYEQYF. The chain combines TRBV15 with TRBJ2-7, with D unclear. The ends were cut back, 1 base at V and 0 bases at J, with 10 bases in the middle. This CDR3 has 15 amino acids. CDR1 LNHNV and CDR2 YYDKDF come from the germline V gene (reference sequence).